Below are 16 T cell receptor beta chains sequenced from a single sample in a study of blood T cell repertoires in COVID-19. Using immunoSEQ multiplex PCR, the repertoire was profiled, and TCRdb retains in-frame clones only, with some absent. The sample carries hundreds of thousands of clones, under 95% recorded once. Sequencing used PBMCs or T cells enriched from blood (not recorded which). The receptor set was obtained from a woman between 18 and 29 years old who had recovered from COVID-19.

Only one count was recorded for this clone. This chain uses TRBV5-1 with TRBJ2-6; weak D call: TRBD2 (5 bases). Germline CDR1 and CDR2: SGHRS and YFSETQ. Trimming removed 0 bases from V and 0 bases from J, with 7 bases in between. This CDR3 has 16 residues. CDR3 protein: CASSLELASGANVLTF. In nucleotides, the CDR3 is TGCGCCAGCAGCTTGGAGCTAGCCTCTGGGGCCAACGTCCTGACTTTC.

The chain uses TRBV24-1 and TRBJ1-5; 7 nucleotides line up with TRBD1. Trimming took 3 bases from V and 7 from J; bases not matched to a gene: 5. CDR1 and CDR2 from the germline V gene are KGHDR and SFDVKD. This CDR3 is built from 14 residues. CDR3 loop: CATSDHRGTQPQHF. In DNA form, the CDR3 reads TGTGCCACCAGTGATCACAGGGGAACGCAGCCCCAGCATTTT.

This clone showed up just once. CDR3 residues: CASSLSTEQYF. The CDR3 bases are TGTGCCAGCAGTTTGAGCACCGAGCAGTACTTC. This chain joins TRBV28 and TRBJ2-7; D remains unclear. Trimming took off 3 bases at V and 6 bases at J, with 6 bases between the two ends. This CDR3 region has 11 residues. Per the germline V gene, CDR1 is MDHEN and CDR2 is SYDVKM.

In its sample, this clone was seen once. This chain joins TRBV5-1 and TRBJ1-1, with D possibly being TRBD1 (6 bases). V lost 0 bases to trimming and J lost 2 bases, with 11 bases between them. This CDR3 is 15 amino acids long. The germline V gene encodes CDR1 SGHRS and CDR2 YFSETQ. CDR3 nucleotides: TGCGCCAGCAGCTTGGTAGGACAGCTAAACACTGAAGCTTTCTTT. Translation: CASSLVGQLNTEAFF.

This clone was observed a single time. The gene calls are TRBV2 and TRBJ1-1, with TRBD1 as a possible D gene (6 bases). Trimming removed 10 bases from V and 5 bases from J, with 17 bases in between. Germline CDR1 reads SNHLY; CDR2 reads FYNNEI. This CDR3 is 13 amino acids long. The CDR3 bases are TGTGCCACCGCCTGGGGGGGCGCAACTGAAGCTTTCTTT. This codes for CATAWGGATEAFF.

V gene TRBV7-2 combines with J gene TRBJ2-7; 8 positions match TRBD2. The V gene end was trimmed by 1 base and the J gene end by 5 bases; junction bases not matched to a gene: 7. Germline lookup yields CDR1 SGHTA and CDR2 FQGNSA. The length of the CDR3 is 15 residues. The DNA of the CDR3 is TGTGCCAGCAGCTTAGTGACGGGAGGGCCGGACGAGCAGTACTTC. It translates to CASSLVTGGPDEQYF.

The chain employs TRBV29-1 and TRBJ2-3, with 7 bases that match TRBD2. CDR1 SQVTM and CDR2 ANQGSEA come from the germline V gene. This CDR3 is built from 18 residues. V trimming: 4 bases; J trimming: 3 bases; junction bases outside the gene matches: 19. CDR3 nucleotide sequence: TGCAGCGTTGTTGGTGCCAGGGAGGGGTCGACTGGGACAGATACGCAGTATTTT. It is translated as CSVVGAREGSTGTDTQYF.

The chain carries TRBV12-2 and TRBJ2-1; TRBD1 is the table's D call and was not checked against the DNA. TRBV12-2 is designated a pseudogene. CDR3 length: 15 amino acids. CDR3 region: CASRPDRGSYNEQFF. CDR3 nucleotide sequence: TGTGCAAGTCGCCCGGACAGGGGCTCCTACAATGAGCAGTTCTTC.

The gene calls are TRBV18 and TRBJ1-2; 8 bases align to TRBD1. This CDR3 contains 13 residues. V shed 6 bases, J shed 8 bases, and the junction held 8 bases outside the gene matches. The germline CDR1 and CDR2 sequences are KGHSH and LQKENI. The CDR3 DNA reads as TGTGCCAGCTCTTCCGGACAGGGTGAAGGCTACACCTTC. Its translation: CASSSGQGEGYTF.

The rearrangement uses TRBV19 and TRBJ1-2, with 8 bases fitting TRBD1. This CDR3 contains 16 residues. The V gene's germline CDR1 is LNHDA and CDR2 SQIVND (reference sequence). J lost 1 base, V lost 4 bases, and 8 bases had no gene match. The CDR3 coding sequence is TGTGCCAGTAGTACCCTCGACAGGGGTCTTAACTATGGCTACACCTTC. It yields the protein CASSTLDRGLNYGYTF.

This sequence joins TRBV7-3 and TRBJ2-7, with D possibly matching TRBD2 (5 bases). V was clipped by 0 bases and J by 0 bases, with 9 bases between them. CDR3 length: 15 residues. Per germline, CDR1 SGHTA and CDR2 FQGTGA. The CDR3 loop reads CASSLTPGSSYEQYF. In DNA form, the CDR3 reads TGTGCCAGCAGCTTAACGCCGGGAAGCTCCTACGAGCAGTACTTC.

The rearrangement uses TRBV28 and TRBJ1-2; TRBD1 aligns across 9 bases. The germline CDR1 and CDR2 sequences are MDHEN and SYDVKM. There are 13 residues in the CDR3. The V gene end was trimmed by 3 bases and the J gene end by 6 bases; junction bases not matched to a gene: 2. CDR3 DNA: TGTGCCAGCAGTTTGACAGGGGGAGATGGCTACACCTTC. Protein sequence: CASSLTGGDGYTF.

The chain recombines TRBV10-3 with TRBJ2-7; 13 bases map to TRBD2. The CDR3 covers 17 residues. Unmatched junction bases numbered 11, after V lost 3 bases and J lost 6 bases. CDR1 and CDR2 (germline): ENHRY, SYGVKD. CDR3 amino acids: CAISEGLAGAPTVEQYF. In nucleotides, the CDR3 is TGTGCCATCAGTGAAGGACTAGCGGGAGCCCCTACGGTCGAGCAGTACTTC.

This chain uses TRBV6-1 with TRBJ2-1; D may be TRBD2 (5 bases). Looked up from germline, CDR1 is MNHNS and CDR2 is SASEGT. CDR3 length: 16 residues. V gave up 4 bases and J gave up 3 bases, with 16 bases separating them. In DNA, the CDR3 is TGTGCCAGCAGTGCTACGGGAACCGGGTACTACAATGAGCAGTTCTTC. Translated: CASSATGTGYYNEQFF.

V is TRBV19 and J is TRBJ2-1; maybe TRBD1 (6 bases). This CDR3 spans 16 amino acids. CDR1 and CDR2 (germline): LNHDA, SQIVND (reference sequence). V was clipped by 5 bases and J by 1 base, with 15 bases between them. The CDR3 region has the DNA TGTGCCAGTAGTCCGGCACAGGGATCGTCCTACAATGAGCAGTTCTTC. Its protein is CASSPAQGSSYNEQFF.

V usage is TRBV18 and J usage is TRBJ2-6; perhaps TRBD2 as D (5 bases). V was cut by 3 bases and J by 0 bases, with 9 bases left in between. The CDR3 runs to 16 residues. Germline-derived CDR1 and CDR2 are KGHSH and LQKENI. The CDR3 region is CASSPGLTSGANVLTF. CDR3 sequence (DNA): TGTGCCAGCTCACCCGGACTGACCTCTGGGGCCAACGTCCTGACTTTC.